This T cell receptor (beta chain) was recorded in a study of neurological immune-mediated disorders. This CDR3 has 16 amino acids. Trimming pared 2 bases from V and 3 bases from J, leaving 14 bases between. Germline V CDR1 and CDR2: SGHTA, FQGNSA. Whole-study findings and limits: Phylogenetic grouping assigned the repertoires of 18 of 34 multiple sclerosis patients to a single cluster of related CDR3 sequences. This cluster may be a repertoire-level signature.

This clonotype has at least ten counts. As yet, its antigen is unknown. Time point of the sample: longitudinal time-point 3. From 2 million PBMCs stored at -80 C, the unsorted libraries were generated. As for the cDNA, it was generated by 5'RACE with 10-nucleotide random UMIs. In each sequencing run, over 170 million TCR-beta sequences were generated from 15-18 subjects. TCRdb re-analysed the 5' RACE reads in MiXCR, keeping a single row per CDR3 protein. The table includes more than 75,000 distinct CDR3 sequences, 4.3% detected once. The gene calls are TRBV7-2 and TRBJ1-5; D unresolved. The receptor was isolated from a woman in her sixties or seventies with multiple sclerosis. The specimen was PBMCs. The CDR3 sequence is CASSLNSVGFNQPQHF. As DNA, the CDR3 is TGTGCCAGCAGCTTAAACTCGGTAGGCTTCAATCAGCCCCAGCATTTT.